The entry below gives a single T cell receptor (beta chain) sequence along with its context. Its target is unknown. TCRdb redid the calling of the reads with MiXCR, one entry per CDR3 protein. This table holds more than 300,000 distinct CDR3 sequences, nearly 35% found once. In germline, CDR1 is SGHNT, CDR2 YYREEE (reference sequence). Unmatched junction bases numbered 9, after V lost 0 bases and J lost 7 bases. The CDR3 is made up of 16 amino acids. The sample belongs to a study of T cell repertoires in cytomegalovirus infection. The wider study: Signatures in public TCR beta sequences pointed to both CMV infection and matching HLA type. Study observations and caveats: Accumulated public TCR beta family frequency recognized individuals carrying CMV together with the relevant HLA.

Sequenced material: cultured PBMCs, taken from culture after CMV antigen stimulation. This TCR was recovered from a human donor in good health (CMV status not recorded). Some clones in this sample may be carry-over from other donors' samples. This chain joins TRBV5-4 and TRBJ2-1; 8 bases fit TRBD2. CDR3 sequence (DNA): TGTGCCAGCAGCTTGGCCGGCCGGGAGGGAGGGAATGAGCAGTTCTTC. Translation gives CASSLAGREGGNEQFF. Drawing the rest from reference TRBV5-4 and TRBJ2-1, the complete variable domain is ETGVTQSPTHLIKTRGQQVTLRCSSQSGHNTVSWYQQALGQGPQFIFQYYREEENGRGNFPPRFSGLQFPNYSSELNVNALELDDSALYLCASSLAGREGGNEQFFGPGTRLTVL.